A single sample gave rise to the 26 T cell receptor beta chains below, sequenced in a study of glioma-infiltrating T cells after dendritic cell vaccination. Profiling relied on immunoSEQ multiplex PCR, and the TCRdb table lists in-frame clones only, not all of them. Of just under 85,000 clones detected, around nine tenths appear once; the ten largest clones hold under 4%. Sequences were derived from blood, sampled before dendritic cell vaccination. These receptors all come from a human donor with glioblastoma.

The chain links TRBV5-1 to TRBJ2-5; 10 bases align to TRBD2. The CDR3 consists of 15 residues. The germline V gene has CDR1 SGHRS and CDR2 YFSETQ. J lost 1 base, V lost 4 bases, and 4 bases had no gene match. The CDR3 DNA reads TGCGCCAGCAGCGGTAGCGGGAGGATCCAAGAGACCCAGTACTTC. Protein product: CASSGSGRIQETQYF. The full variable domain, its missing parts supplied by reference TRBV5-1 and TRBJ2-5, is KAGVTQTPRYLIKTRGQQVTLSCSPISGHRSVSWYQQTPGQGLQFLFEYFSETQRNKGNFPGRFSGRQFSNSRSEMNVSTLELGDSALYLCASSGSGRIQETQYFGPGTRLLVL.

This clone has a handful of counts. The chain employs TRBV11-3 and TRBJ2-3; 13 bases align to TRBD2. V shed 7 bases, J shed 5 bases, and the junction held 9 bases outside the gene matches. This CDR3 is 16 amino acids long. The germline CDR1 and CDR2 sequences are SGHNT and YENEEA. This CDR3 reads CASTSGLAGVGDTQYF. Written as DNA, the CDR3 is TGTGCCAGCACCTCCGGACTAGCGGGAGTAGGAGATACGCAGTATTTT.

The genes are TRBV25-1 and TRBJ1-6, with 11 bases lining up with TRBD1. CDR3 length: 14 amino acids. The germline V gene encodes CDR1 MGHDK and CDR2 SYGVNS. With 9 bases clipped from V and 14 bases from J, the junction kept 12 bases outside the gene matches. The CDR3 DNA reads as TGTGCCAGTGCCGGGACAGGGGGTTCCGGAGCCCTCCACTTT. Translated: CASAGTGGSGALHF.

CDR3 nucleotide sequence: TGCGCCAGCAGCTTGGGGATTGGCGGGCTCTCCTACGAGCAGTACTTC. Its protein is CASSLGIGGLSYEQYF. This rearrangement joins TRBV5-1 to TRBJ2-7; D may be TRBD2 (5 bases). Germline V gene lookup returns CDR1 SGHRS and CDR2 YFSETQ. V was shortened by 0 bases and J by 0 bases, with 13 bases between the two germline ends. This CDR3 has 16 amino acids.

In its sample, this clone was seen once. This chain uses TRBV2 with TRBJ2-7, with TRBD2 matching 11 bases. V was pared by 7 bases and J by 0 bases, with 11 bases of the junction left unmatched. Germline lookup yields CDR1 SNHLY and CDR2 FYNNEI. This CDR3 has 17 residues. The CDR3 loop is CASMPRLAGGHSYEQYF. For the CDR3, the DNA is TGTGCCAGCATGCCCCGGCTAGCGGGAGGACACTCCTACGAGCAGTACTTC.

This clone has only one observation. This rearrangement joins TRBV13 to TRBJ1-1; no reliable D call. The V end lost 2 bases, the J end lost 5 bases, and 24 bases lay between the germline ends. The CDR3 extends over 18 amino acids. CDR1 PRHDT and CDR2 FYEKMQ come from the germline V gene (reference sequence). DNA for the CDR3: TGTGCCAGCAGCTTAAGGGTAGGTCAGATCCCCCCGGGAACTGAAGCTTTCTTT. It translates to CASSLRVGQIPPGTEAFF.

V usage is TRBV9 and J usage is TRBJ1-5, with D possibly TRBD1 on 5 matching bases. The CDR3 loop spans 14 amino acids. Germline loops: CDR1 SGDLS, CDR2 YYNGEE. V lost 3 bases and J lost 7, with 14 bases in between. CDR3 loop: CASSAGGGWQPQHF. The CDR3 nucleotides are TGTGCCAGCAGCGCTGGGGGGGGTTGGCAGCCCCAGCATTTT.

The chain carries TRBV6-5 and TRBJ1-2, with a weak D call TRBD1 (5 bases). V lost 0 bases and J 5 bases, leaving 7 bases between the germline ends. This CDR3 is built from 13 residues. CDR1 is MNHEY and CDR2 is SVGAGI in the germline V gene. The CDR3 here is CASSYSAGYGYTF. In DNA, the CDR3 is TGTGCCAGCAGTTACTCAGCAGGGTATGGCTACACCTTC.

CDR3 loop: CASSKGLAGPYEQYF. The DNA for the CDR3 is TGCGCCAGCAGCAAGGGACTAGCGGGACCTTACGAGCAGTACTTC. V gene TRBV5-1 combines with J gene TRBJ2-5; 13 nucleotides match TRBD2. The J call could be wrong; TRBJ2-7 is a better fit for the DNA end. The CDR3 has 15 amino acids. Germline lookup yields CDR1 SGHRS and CDR2 YFSETQ.

V gene TRBV5-1 combines with J gene TRBJ1-4; 7 bases map to TRBD1. Germline V CDR1 and CDR2: SGHRS, YFSETQ. V was pared by 3 bases and J by 6 bases, with 8 bases of the junction left unmatched. The CDR3 sequence is 15 residues long. The CDR3 bases are TGCGCCAGCAGCTCCAGACAGGGAGTAGATGAAAAACTGTTTTTT. This gives the protein CASSSRQGVDEKLFF.

V is TRBV2 and J is TRBJ1-5, with 7 bases that match TRBD1. The CDR3 covers 21 residues. Germline loops: CDR1 SNHLY, CDR2 FYNNEI. Trimming removed 7 bases from V and 0 bases from J; junction bases left unmatched: 24. CDR3 nucleotides: TGTGCCAGCACCCCCGGACGATGGCGGACAGGTGACTTCTATAGCAATCAGCCCCAGCATTTT. Its protein is CASTPGRWRTGDFYSNQPQHF.

The chain has TRBV5-1 and TRBJ1-1, with D perhaps matching TRBD1 (6 bases). CDR1 and CDR2 (germline): SGHRS, YFSETQ. V was clipped by 0 bases and J by 5 bases, with 11 bases between them. The CDR3 has 14 amino acids. CDR3 coding DNA: TGCGCCAGCAGCTTGGAGGGGGGGCAGACTGAAGCTTTCTTT. Translated, it gives CASSLEGGQTEAFF.

The chain couples TRBV6-4 to TRBJ2-7; D is uncertain. The CDR3 contains 11 residues. Germline CDR1 MRHNA, CDR2 SNTAGT. Trimming left V 6 bases short and J 3 bases short, with 6 bases between. The CDR3 loop reads CASSNGYEQYF. Written as DNA, the CDR3 is TGTGCCAGCAGCAACGGCTACGAGCAGTACTTC.

The rearrangement joins TRBV5-6 to TRBJ2-3; 9 bases agree with TRBD2. The V segment lost 0 bases and the J segment 2 bases; nucleotides outside the gene matches: 4. Per the germline V gene, CDR1 is SGHDT and CDR2 is YYEEEE. The CDR3 is made up of 16 amino acids. Here the CDR3 reads CASSLVSGGYTDTQYF. The CDR3 DNA reads as TGTGCCAGCAGCTTGGTTAGCGGGGGTTACACAGATACGCAGTATTTT. The full variable domain, with the rest looked up from reference TRBV5-6 and TRBJ2-3, is DAGVTQSPTHLIKTRGQQVTLRCSPKSGHDTVSWYQQALGQGPQFIFQYYEEEERQRGNFPDRFSGHQFPNYSSELNVNALLLGDSALYLCASSLVSGGYTDTQYFGPGTRLTVL.

The V and J genes are TRBV10-3 and TRBJ2-5; 8 nucleotides align to TRBD2. Germline trimming cut 10 bases from V and 2 bases from J; bases unmatched to any gene: 12. This CDR3 has 15 residues. Germline CDR1 ENHRY, CDR2 SYGVKD. This CDR3 is CATTSMAGGQETQYF. CDR3 nucleotide sequence: TGTGCCACGACCTCCATGGCGGGGGGACAAGAGACCCAGTACTTC.

The rearrangement joins TRBV23-1 to TRBJ1-2; D uncertain. TRBV23-1 is filed as an ORF, its function uncertain. The CDR3 length is 16 residues. V lost 5 bases to trimming and J lost 0 bases, with 16 bases between them. The CDR3 DNA reads TGCGCCAGCAGTTTCAAAATCGGGGAATCTAACTATGGCTACACCTTC. Translating it yields CASSFKIGESNYGYTF.

The CDR3 spells CASSDGLAGGLNEQFF. The CDR3 coding sequence is TGTGCCAGCAGTGACGGACTAGCGGGAGGGCTCAATGAGCAGTTCTTC. The chain combines TRBV2 with TRBJ2-1; 15 bases agree with TRBD2. CDR1 is SNHLY, CDR2 FYNNEI, per germline. V dropped 3 bases and J dropped 6; count of bases not matched to a gene: 3. This CDR3 is 16 amino acids long.

The genes are TRBV2 and TRBJ1-1, with TRBD1 identical over 8 bases. The CDR3 has 12 residues. The V gene's germline CDR1 is SNHLY and CDR2 FYNNEI. The ends lost 5 bases at V and 9 bases at J; junction bases unmatched: 5. The CDR3 is CASSRQGQKAFF. CDR3 bases: TGTGCCAGCAGTCGACAGGGGCAAAAAGCTTTCTTT. The whole variable domain, remainder taken from reference TRBV2 and TRBJ1-1, is EPEVTQTPSHQVTQMGQEVILRCVPISNHLYFYWYRQILGQKVEFLVSFYNNEISEKSEIFDDQFSVERPDGSNFTLKIRSTKLEDSAMYFCASSRQGQKAFFGQGTRLTVV.

The chain combines TRBV12-5 with TRBJ2-7, with 13 bases matching TRBD2. Germline V CDR1 and CDR2: LGHNT, FRNRAP. The V gene end was trimmed by 5 bases and the J gene end by 7 bases; junction bases not matched to a gene: 2. The CDR3 is made up of 13 amino acids. CDR3 region: CASGRLAGGEQYF. The DNA for the CDR3 is TGTGCTAGTGGTAGACTAGCGGGAGGTGAGCAGTACTTC.

Comments on this clone: At one end the junction does not follow the germline gene, possibly because of a read error. Other DNA sequences of this sample code for an identical CDR3. This rearrangement joins TRBV5-1 to TRBJ1-6, with D possibly matching TRBD1 (5 bases). This CDR3 contains 15 residues. Germline lookup yields CDR1 SGHRS and CDR2 YFSETQ. CDR3 bases: TGCGCCAGCAGCTTCGATATCCCAGGGAATTCCCCCCTCCACTTT. It yields the protein CASSFDIPGNSPLHF.

The chain recombines TRBV7-2 with TRBJ1-1, with a weak D call TRBD1 (5 bases). V lost 6 bases and J lost 3, with 17 bases in between. Germline values: CDR1 SGHTA, CDR2 FQGNSA. The CDR3 spans 15 residues. DNA of the CDR3: TGTGCCAGCAGACCCCGGGGACTTGAGGACACTGAAGCTTTCTTT. It encodes CASRPRGLEDTEAFF.

This clone occurred a few times. The chain employs TRBV2 and TRBJ1-1; no clear D. Germline-derived CDR1 and CDR2 are SNHLY and FYNNEI. Trimming left V 4 bases short and J 4 bases short, with 13 bases between. The CDR3 runs 14 residues. The CDR3 protein is CASSVEGRVTEAFF. The CDR3 DNA reads as TGTGCCAGCAGTGTTGAGGGTCGGGTCACTGAAGCTTTCTTT.

The chain carries TRBV30 and TRBJ1-3, with D maybe TRBD1 (5 bases). The CDR3 loop spans 13 amino acids. Germline V gives CDR1 GTSNPN, CDR2 SVGIG (reference sequence). Deletions cut 0 bases from V and 4 bases from J, with 7 bases between. CDR3 nucleotides: TGTGCCTGGAGTGTACAGGTGGGAAACACCATATATTTT. Its protein is CAWSVQVGNTIYF.

The chain is built from TRBV9 and TRBJ2-2, with 10 bases aligning to TRBD2. V lost 4 bases, J lost 4 bases, and 13 bases stayed unmatched. The CDR3 consists of 18 residues. CDR1 and CDR2 from the germline V gene are SGDLS and YYNGEE. CDR3 in DNA: TGTGCCAGCAGCCCCGCCGGGAGCGGGGGGGCCGGCACCGGGGAGCTGTTTTTT. It codes for CASSPAGSGGAGTGELFF.

This chain joins TRBV9 and TRBJ1-1; D possibly corresponds to TRBD1 (5 bases). CDR1 is SGDLS and CDR2 is YYNGEE in the germline V gene. The V end was cut by 6 bases, the J end by 0 bases, with 15 bases between. The CDR3 covers 15 residues. The CDR3 sequence is CASTKTDYMNTEAFF. CDR3 DNA sequence: TGTGCCAGCACCAAGACAGATTACATGAACACTGAAGCTTTCTTT.

Points on this clone: This sample also contains other DNA sequences that code for the same CDR3. The chain links TRBV19 to TRBJ1-6, with TRBD1 identical over 7 bases. J lost 5 bases, V lost 6 bases, and 7 bases had no gene match. The germline CDR1 and CDR2 sequences are LNHDA and SQIVND (reference sequence). The CDR3 extends over 15 amino acids. The CDR3: CASSRQGQDNSPLHF. DNA of the CDR3: TGTGCCAGTAGCCGACAGGGCCAGGATAATTCACCCCTCCACTTT.